What follows are 18 T cell receptor beta chains derived from one specimen sequenced in a study of blood T cell repertoires in COVID-19. The data were produced by immunoSEQ multiplex PCR, yet TCRdb's version contains in-frame clones alone and is incomplete. This sample has 180,000 or so clones, with 84% found just once. The sample comprised peripheral blood. The source of these receptors is a woman aged 70-85 years with COVID-19, enrolled during active disease.

This rearrangement joins TRBV5-1 to TRBJ2-1, with TRBD2 matching 9 bases. Germline assignment: CDR1 SGHRS and CDR2 YFSETQ. V gave up 2 bases and J gave up 6 bases; unmatched junction bases: 6. CDR3 size: 15 residues. The CDR3, as DNA: TGCGCCAGCAGCTTCATAGCGGGAGCACGCAATGAGCAGTTCTTC. Protein: CASSFIAGARNEQFF.

The chain is built from TRBV9 and TRBJ2-2; 8 bases align to TRBD1. Germline CDR1 and CDR2: SGDLS and YYNGEE. Trimming at V came to 4 bases and at J to 5 bases, leaving 4 bases not matched to a gene. The length of the CDR3 is 14 residues. CDR3 coding DNA: TGTGCCAGCAGCTCAAGGACAGGGACCGGGGAGCTGTTTTTT. Translation: CASSSRTGTGELFF.

The chain couples TRBV7-7 to TRBJ1-1; D remains unclear. V lost 1 base and J lost 5, with 8 bases in between. Germline CDR1 is SSHAT and CDR2 is FNYEAQ (reference sequence). The length of the CDR3 is 13 residues. The CDR3 sequence is CASSLEAGTEAFF. CDR3 bases: TGTGCCAGCAGCTTAGAGGCGGGAACTGAAGCTTTCTTT.

CDR3: CASSDRGREKENEQFF. The CDR3 coding sequence is TGTGCCAGTAGTGACCGGGGGCGGGAGAAAGAGAATGAGCAGTTCTTC. The chain is built from TRBV19 and TRBJ2-1; a weak D match, TRBD2 (7 bases). CDR1 is LNHDA and CDR2 is SQIVND in the germline V gene (reference sequence). The CDR3 sequence is 16 residues long. Trimming shortened V by 5 bases and J by 7 bases, and 21 bases separated the two germline ends.

This sequence joins TRBV30 and TRBJ1-1; a weak D match, TRBD1 (5 bases). V was trimmed by 8 bases and J by 8 bases, leaving 15 bases between them. The CDR3 has 11 amino acids. CDR1 is GTSNPN and CDR2 is SVGIG in the germline V gene (reference sequence). CDR3 in amino acids: CAGAGVREAFF. DNA for the CDR3: TGTGCCGGAGCGGGGGTCCGAGAAGCTTTCTTT.

This sequence joins TRBV7-2 and TRBJ2-5; weak D call: TRBD1 (5 bases). The germline V gene has CDR1 SGHTA and CDR2 FQGNSA. The CDR3 has 14 amino acids. V was pared by 4 bases and J by 10 bases, with 19 bases between. The CDR3 reads CASSSSLGPVLQYF. The CDR3 DNA reads as TGTGCCAGCAGCTCCTCCCTGGGGCCGGTTCTCCAGTACTTC.

The gene calls are TRBV7-2 and TRBJ2-5; D is possibly TRBD2 (6 bases). Germline V gene data show CDR1 as SGHTA and CDR2 as FQGNSA. The V end was cut by 5 bases, the J end by 4 bases, with 8 bases between. The CDR3 length is 12 residues. The CDR3: CASSPTRETQYF. The CDR3 bases are TGTGCCAGCAGCCCGACTAGAGAGACCCAGTACTTC.

The CDR3 loop reads CSVLQPGQRSSYEQYF. The CDR3 DNA reads as TGCAGCGTTCTTCAACCGGGACAGCGAAGCTCCTACGAGCAGTACTTC. The rearrangement uses TRBV29-1 and TRBJ2-7; 7 bases match TRBD1. V trimming: 5 bases; J trimming: 0 bases; junction bases outside the gene matches: 13. The germline CDR1 and CDR2 sequences are SQVTM and ANQGSEA. The CDR3 contains 16 residues.

The rearrangement links TRBV3-1 (or the pseudogene TRBV3-2) to TRBJ2-2; D remains ambiguous. The V and J ends lost 0 bases and 4 bases respectively, with 9 bases between them. This CDR3 region has 15 residues. Germline V gene data show CDR1 as LGHDT and CDR2 as YNNKEL (reference sequence). The CDR3 coding sequence is TGTGCCAGCAGCCAAGATGCGCTAGGCACCGGGGAGCTGTTTTTT. Amino acids: CASSQDALGTGELFF.

This clone was seen once. The V gene is TRBV19, the J gene TRBJ1-5, with 7 positions matching TRBD1. Per the germline V gene, CDR1 is LNHDA and CDR2 is SQIVND (reference sequence). The CDR3 is 14 amino acids. The V and J ends lost 7 bases and 5 bases, in that order; junction bases with no gene match: 8. Written as DNA, the CDR3 is TGTGCCAGTACCCGGGACAGCCAAGATCAGCCCCAGCATTTT. This gives the protein CASTRDSQDQPQHF.

The chain recombines TRBV18 with TRBJ2-2; a weak D match, TRBD1 (6 bases). The V end lost 3 bases, the J end lost 3 bases, and 8 bases lay between the germline ends. CDR1 and CDR2 from the germline V gene are KGHSH and LQKENI. The CDR3 is made up of 14 amino acids. The CDR3, as DNA: TGTGCCAGCTCACCTTACAGGGACACCGGGGAGCTGTTTTTT. Its translation is CASSPYRDTGELFF.

The rearrangement uses TRBV25-1 and TRBJ2-3; TRBD1 matches at 8 bases. CDR3 size: 13 residues. Germline V lookup: CDR1 MGHDK, CDR2 SYGVNS. V shed 8 bases and J 1 base; nucleotides not matched to a gene: 2. In DNA, the CDR3 is TGTGCCAGCGCGGACAGGGGCACAGATACGCAGTATTTT. The encoded protein is CASADRGTDTQYF.

The gene calls are TRBV29-1 and TRBJ2-4; the match to TRBD1 covers 9 bases. This CDR3 contains 14 residues. Germline CDR1 SQVTM, CDR2 ANQGSEA. J lost 6 bases, V lost 5 bases, and 8 bases had no gene match. CDR3 in DNA: TGCAGCGTTTCCGGGACAGGGCTCGGAAACATTCAGTACTTC. Translation gives CSVSGTGLGNIQYF.

This clone has more than one count but fewer than ten. The chain has TRBV5-1 and TRBJ1-3; tentative D call: TRBD1 (6 bases). The V gene lost 4 bases and the J gene lost 4 bases, with 18 bases spanning the gap. CDR1 and CDR2 from the germline V gene are SGHRS and YFSETQ. The CDR3 length is 16 residues. The CDR3 DNA is TGCGCCAGCAGCCCCGAGGCGGGGGCGCGAGGAAACACCATATATTTT. This gives the protein CASSPEAGARGNTIYF.

The J gene is TRBJ2-5, the V gene TRBV21-1; no check of the table's D call, TRBD2, against the DNA was made. TRBV21-1 is an annotated pseudogene. This CDR3 comprises 16 residues. Here the CDR3 DNA reads TGTGCCAGCAGCAAAGACCGAGGGAGGGGAAAAGAGACCCAGTACTTC. Residues: CASSKDRGRGKETQYF.

The V and J genes are TRBV18 and TRBJ1-3; no definite D call. The germline V and J ends were trimmed by 3 bases and 4 bases, with 10 bases remaining between them. Germline V gives CDR1 KGHSH, CDR2 LQKENI. The CDR3 loop spans 14 amino acids. The CDR3 DNA sequence: TGTGCCAGCTCACCCGGTTCTTGGGGAAACACCATATATTTT. Its protein is CASSPGSWGNTIYF.

V usage is TRBV28 and J usage is TRBJ1-2; 10 positions agree with TRBD1. This CDR3 contains 13 residues. Germline assignment: CDR1 MDHEN and CDR2 SYDVKM. Losses at the gene ends were 5 bases for V and 8 bases for J; bases not matched to a gene: 5. The CDR3 nucleotides are TGTGCCAGCAGTCGACAGGGGGCGAGGGGCTACACCTTC. Its protein product is CASSRQGARGYTF.

V is TRBV7-6 and J is TRBJ1-2; 7 bases match TRBD1. This CDR3 comprises 13 residues. With 5 bases clipped from V and 8 bases from J, the junction kept 8 bases outside the gene matches. Germline V gives CDR1 SGHVS, CDR2 FNYEAQ. The CDR3: CASSVDRVGGYTF. In DNA, the CDR3 is TGTGCCAGCAGCGTCGACAGGGTCGGAGGCTACACCTTC.